This is a list of T cell receptor beta chains from one sample in a study of cytotoxic CD8 clonotypes in ibrutinib-treated CLL. Generated by immunoSEQ multiplex PCR, the TCRdb table keeps only in-frame clones and is missing some. In the table there are 150,000 to 250,000 clones, around 70% of which are singletons. Sequencing was performed on PBMCs, taken after 24 months of ibrutinib treatment. These receptors all come from a human donor with chronic lymphocytic leukemia. Each CDR3 is given with its conserved first and last residue. The order of the fields is D gene, J gene, clone size, CDR3 length, V gene, CDR3 protein, CDR3 DNA. D genes are given only for firm matches. Clone size appears in some rows only: once, few, many, or a class for an expanded clone.

TRBD2	TRBJ2-3	NA	16	TRBV5-1	CASTLSGGTASDTQYF	TGCGCCAGCACCCTAAGCGGGGGGACGGCTTCAGATACGCAGTATTTT
NA	TRBJ2-1	NA	11	TRBV20-1	CSARRLGGQFF	TGCAGTGCCCGACGACTAGGGGGGCAGTTCTTC
NA	TRBJ1-1	NA	14	TRBV4-2	CASSQDIGRTEAFF	TGTGCCAGCAGCCAAGATATAGGGAGAACTGAAGCTTTCTTT
TRBD1	TRBJ1-4	NA	16	TRBV13	CASSLGRTGQAGKLFF	TGTGCCAGCAGCTTAGGAAGGACAGGCCAGGCCGGAAAACTGTTTTTT
NA	TRBJ2-6	NA	16	TRBV4-3	CASSQLQGDLTNVLTF	TGCGCCAGCAGCCAGCTACAGGGAGATCTTACCAACGTCCTGACTTTC
NA	TRBJ2-7	NA	15	TRBV7-9	CASSPRHLSSYEQYF	TGTGCCAGCAGCCCCAGACACCTCAGCTCCTACGAGCAGTACTTC
NA	TRBJ2-3	NA	14	TRBV5-1	CASSLGGQTDTQYF	TGCGCCAGCAGCTTGGGGGGGCAAACAGATACGCAGTATTTT
TRBD1	TRBJ1-1	NA	14	TRBV13	CASSLWAGGTEAFF	TGTGCCAGCAGCTTATGGGCAGGGGGAACTGAAGCTTTCTTT
NA	TRBJ2-1	NA	12	TRBV4-1	CASSQDRSEQFF	TGCGCCAGCAGCCAAGATCGTAGTGAGCAGTTCTTC
TRBD1	TRBJ1-6	once	17	TRBV6-1	CASSVDRGRLRNSPLHF	TGTGCCAGCAGTGTCGACAGGGGTAGGCTTAGAAATTCACCCCTCCACTTT
NA	TRBJ2-1	once	14	TRBV18	CASSFRDPYNEQFF	TGTGCCAGCTCATTCAGGGACCCCTACAATGAGCAGTTCTTC
NA	TRBJ1-2	NA	13	TRBV19	CASSTRDLPGYTF	TGTGCCAGTAGTACCCGGGACCTTCCTGGCTACACCTTC
NA	TRBJ2-1	NA	11	TRBV28	CASRVYNEQFF	TGTGCCAGCAGAGTGTACAATGAGCAGTTCTTC
NA	TRBJ1-1	few	13	TRBV7-2	CASSRQTDTEAFF	TGTGCCAGCAGCCGCCAGACGGACACTGAAGCTTTCTTT
TRBD1	TRBJ2-7	NA	14	TRBV15	CATSYRQGSYEQYF	TGTGCCACCAGCTACCGACAGGGGTCCTACGAGCAGTACTTC
NA	TRBJ2-2	NA	14	TRBV2	CASSERGVAGELFF	TGTGCCAGCAGTGAAAGGGGTGTAGCCGGGGAGCTGTTTTTT
NA	TRBJ2-1	NA	15	TRBV6-6	CASTRTGLSYNEQFF	TGTGCCAGCACCAGGACAGGACTATCCTACAATGAGCAGTTCTTC
TRBD2	TRBJ2-5	NA	16	TRBV6-6	CASSSGLAGGYETQYF	TGTGCCAGCAGTTCCGGACTAGCGGGAGGGTACGAGACCCAGTACTTC
NA	TRBJ2-7	NA	11	TRBV6-5	CASSLNREQYF	TGTGCCAGCAGTCTAAATCGCGAGCAGTACTTC
NA	TRBJ2-7	NA	13	TRBV27	CASSFYRDGEQYF	TGTGCCAGCAGTTTTTACAGGGACGGCGAGCAGTACTTC
NA	TRBJ2-7	NA	15	TRBV4-3	CASSQDTRGDREQYF	TGCGCCAGCAGCCAAGATACCAGGGGGGACCGCGAGCAGTACTTC
TRBD2	TRBJ2-7	NA	15	TRBV27	CASSFASGRAYEQYF	TGTGCCAGCAGTTTCGCTAGCGGGAGGGCCTACGAGCAGTACTTC
TRBD2	TRBJ2-1	few	13	TRBV4-2	CASSQVTSGNLIF	TGTGCCAGCAGCCAAGTAACTAGCGGCAATTTGATCTTC
NA	TRBJ2-5	once	12	TRBV29-1	CSALGHQETQYF	TGCAGCGCCCTAGGACACCAAGAGACCCAGTACTTC
NA	TRBJ2-3	few	16	TRBV11-2	CASSLGLLWPTDTQYF	TGTGCCAGCAGCCTGGGACTCCTATGGCCTACAGATACGCAGTATTTT
NA	TRBJ2-7	NA	14	TRBV29-1	CSVRLGGSSYEQYF	TGCAGCGTCCGCCTTGGGGGATCCTCCTACGAGCAGTACTTC
NA	TRBJ2-1	NA	13	TRBV5-4	CASSLAGVNEQFF	TGTGCCAGCAGCTTGGCCGGCGTCAATGAGCAGTTCTTC
TRBD2	TRBJ2-3	NA	17	TRBV7-9	CASSFSGLAGSTDTQYF	TGTGCCAGCAGCTTCAGCGGACTAGCGGGAAGCACAGATACGCAGTATTTT
NA	TRBJ1-1	few	16	TRBV5-4	CASSSINVGDNTEAFF	TGTGCCAGCAGCTCCATTAACGTTGGGGATAACACTGAAGCTTTCTTT
TRBD1	TRBJ1-1	NA	17	TRBV28	CATRFPGTGTLGTEAFF	TGTGCCACCCGATTTCCAGGGACAGGGACGTTGGGAACTGAAGCTTTCTTT
TRBD2	TRBJ2-7	once	16	TRBV4-2	CASSQGPSGYYYEQYF	TGTGCCAGCAGCCAAGGTCCTAGCGGATACTACTACGAGCAGTACTTC
NA	TRBJ2-5	once	15	TRBV5-1	CASSARPSGEETQYF	TGCGCCAGCAGCGCCCGACCATCTGGGGAGGAGACCCAGTACTTC
TRBD2	TRBJ2-7	NA	13	TRBV15	CATSRLAGNEQYF	TGTGCCACCAGCAGACTAGCGGGAAACGAGCAGTACTTC
TRBD1	TRBJ1-2	NA	20	TRBV30	CAWIGLGGQGRGDRDYGYTF	TGTGCCTGGATAGGGTTAGGAGGACAGGGGAGAGGAGATAGGGACTATGGCTACACCTTC
NA	TRBJ2-2	NA	14	TRBV18	CASSEQGNTGELFF	TGTGCCAGCTCGGAACAGGGTAACACCGGGGAGCTGTTTTTT